One sample yielded the 20 T cell receptor beta chains listed below, sequenced in a study of type 1 regulatory T cells. TCRdb re-called the reads through MiXCR, storing one row per CDR3 protein. The sample shows 20,000 to 25,000 distinct CDR3 sequences, around 47% of them seen only once. Their cognate antigens are unknown. The sample was cultured T cells, either the whole culture or a sorted T cell fraction (not recorded which). These receptors were collected from a human donor in good health.

This clonotype was detected only once. The rearrangement uses TRBV6-7 and TRBJ2-2; TRBD2 matches at 10 bases. TRBV6-7 is flagged as an ORF with uncertain function. CDR3 length: 16 amino acids. V trimming: 6 bases; J trimming: 1 base; junction bases outside the gene matches: 5. The CDR3 sequence is CASSLRLAGNTGELFF. The DNA of the CDR3 is TGTGCCAGCAGCCTCAGACTAGCGGGGAACACCGGGGAGCTGTTTTTT.

The chain recombines TRBV3-1 with TRBJ1-2; 10 bases map to TRBD1. V shed 0 bases, J shed 8 bases, and the junction held 15 bases outside the gene matches. Germline V gives CDR1 LGHDT, CDR2 YNNKEL (reference sequence). This CDR3 comprises 18 residues. The CDR3 DNA follows: TGTGCCAGCAGCCAAGAAGGGCTCCGGGACAGGGGCTTGGGCGGCTACACCTTC. Protein: CASSQEGLRDRGLGGYTF.

This clonotype was picked up many times. This sequence joins TRBV6-2 or TRBV6-3 and TRBJ2-7; 8 positions agree with TRBD1. The CDR3 loop spans 15 amino acids. The V segment lost 6 bases and the J segment 4 bases; nucleotides outside the gene matches: 11. Germline V gives CDR1 MNHEY, CDR2 SVGEGT. The CDR3 DNA follows: TGTGCCAGCAGCTACGCAGGACAGGGTCGGTACGAGCAGTACTTC. Its protein product is CASSYAGQGRYEQYF.

The chain couples TRBV20-1 to TRBJ1-2; D gene unclear. The germline V gene has CDR1 DFQATT and CDR2 SNEGSKA (reference sequence). V was clipped by 6 bases and J by 2 bases, with 7 bases between them. CDR3 length equals 11 residues. This chain's CDR3 is CSAHVNYGYTF. The CDR3 DNA reads as TGCAGTGCGCATGTAAACTATGGCTACACCTTC.

In its sample, this clonotype is medium-sized. The CDR3 DNA follows: TGTGCCAGCTCACCTTTACCGGGACACCCCACAGATACGCAGTATTTT. This encodes CASSPLPGHPTDTQYF. The rearrangement links TRBV18 to TRBJ2-3; weak D call: TRBD1 (6 bases). Germline loops: CDR1 KGHSH, CDR2 LQKENI. Trimming cost V 3 bases and J 2 bases, with 15 bases left between them. The CDR3 totals 16 residues.

The CDR3 sequence is CASSSSGGRQPYGYTF. The CDR3 DNA reads TGTGCCAGCAGCTCTAGCGGGGGCCGACAGCCTTATGGCTACACCTTC. The chain links TRBV7-2 to TRBJ1-2, with TRBD1 as a possible D gene (6 bases). CDR1 and CDR2 (germline): SGHTA, FQGNSA. The CDR3 totals 16 residues. V was clipped by 4 bases and J by 5 bases, with 20 bases between them.

V and J are TRBV11-3 and TRBJ2-4; possibly TRBD2 for D (6 bases). V was pared by 8 bases and J by 5 bases, with 19 bases between. Germline CDR1 SGHNT, CDR2 YENEEA. The CDR3 sequence is 15 residues long. CDR3 in amino acids: CASSQGGASENIQYF. In DNA, the CDR3 is TGTGCCAGCTCACAAGGCGGGGCCTCGGAAAACATTCAGTACTTC.

On this clonotype itself: One end of the junction fails to match germline, which may point to a read error. This CDR3 is CAITNDGGILTRELFF. CDR3 DNA sequence: TGTGCCATCACCAATGACGGGGGCATACTCACCCGGGAGCTGTTTTTT. The V call is TRBV10-3, the J call TRBJ2-2, with D possibly called TRBD1 or TRBD2 (6 bases each). Germline CDR1 reads ENHRY; CDR2 reads SYGVKD. The CDR3 loop spans 16 amino acids.

On this clonotype itself: The junction does not match germline at one end; this may be a read error. The chain combines TRBV11-2 with TRBJ2-1; possibly TRBD1 for D (5 bases). The CDR3 has 15 residues. Germline CDR1 reads SGHAT; CDR2 reads FQNNGV. CDR3 region: CASRLGVQTYNEQFF. The CDR3 nucleotides are TGTGCCAGCAGGTTAGGGGTCCAGACCTACAATGAGCAGTTCTTC.

This chain connects TRBV7-2 to TRBJ2-1; 8 nucleotides line up with TRBD1. The CDR3 runs to 15 residues. Looked up from germline, CDR1 is SGHTA and CDR2 is FQGNSA. The V segment lost 4 bases and the J segment 8 bases; nucleotides outside the gene matches: 10. For the CDR3, the DNA is TGTGCCAGCAGCTCAGGGGGCGCAGGGGGCGATGAGCAGTTCTTC. This sequence encodes CASSSGGAGGDEQFF.

V usage is TRBV19 and J usage is TRBJ1-4, with 7 bases lining up with TRBD1. With V trimmed by 9 bases and J by 4 bases, 5 bases remained unmatched. Per the germline V gene, CDR1 is LNHDA and CDR2 is SQIVND (reference sequence). The CDR3 has 13 amino acids. For the CDR3, the DNA is TGTGCCAGCGGGACAGCCTATAATGAAAAACTGTTTTTT. This codes for CASGTAYNEKLFF.

This clonotype was picked up a small number of times. The chain links TRBV4-2 to TRBJ2-3; D might be TRBD2 (5 bases). Germline CDR1 reads LGHNA; CDR2 reads YNFKEQ. The CDR3 is 17 amino acids. The V and J ends lost 1 base and 3 bases respectively, with 17 bases between them. Here the CDR3 reads CASSQVQGGPLTDTQYF. CDR3 nucleotide sequence: TGTGCCAGCAGCCAAGTACAAGGCGGGCCTCTGACAGATACGCAGTATTTT.

The J gene is TRBJ1-2, the V gene TRBV6-6; D gene ambiguous. V was cut by 6 bases and J by 8 bases, with 19 bases left in between. CDR1 is MNHNY and CDR2 is SVGAGI in the germline V gene (reference sequence). The CDR3 length is 14 residues. The CDR3 region is CASSPTRPATGYTF. In DNA form, the CDR3 reads TGTGCCAGCAGCCCGACTCGGCCAGCCACAGGCTACACCTTC.

This clonotype was counted between two and nine times. V and J are TRBV24-1 and TRBJ2-3, with 7 nucleotides matching TRBD1. In germline, CDR1 is KGHDR, CDR2 SFDVKD. V trimming: 7 bases; J trimming: 3 bases; junction bases outside the gene matches: 6. CDR3 length equals 14 residues. CDR3 amino acids: CATRVQGRTDTQYF. The CDR3 DNA is TGTGCCACCAGAGTACAGGGGCGGACAGATACGCAGTATTTT.

The CDR3 coding sequence is TGTGCCACCACACAGAACAGGGTAACGACCGGGGAGCTGTTTTTT. Its translation: CATTQNRVTTGELFF. The chain carries TRBV7-6 and TRBJ2-2; tentatively, D is TRBD1 (6 bases). Germline CDR1 SGHVS, CDR2 FNYEAQ. The CDR3 is 15 residues long. Trimming stripped 10 bases from V and 5 bases from J, with 20 bases between. The whole variable domain, remainder taken from reference TRBV7-6 and TRBJ2-2, is GAGVSQSPRYKVTKRGQDVALRCDPISGHVSLYWYRQALGQGPEFLTYFNYEAQQDKSGLPNDRFSAERPEGSISTLTIQRTEQRDSAMYRCATTQNRVTTGELFFGEGSRLTVL.

V gene TRBV2 combines with J gene TRBJ2-1; D tentatively fits TRBD1 or TRBD2 (5 bases each). V lost 6 bases and J lost 8, with 17 bases in between. The CDR3 extends over 14 amino acids. Germline-derived CDR1 and CDR2 are SNHLY and FYNNEI. The CDR3 reads CASRQGGGYDEQFF. DNA of the CDR3: TGTGCCAGCAGGCAGGGTGGGGGTTACGATGAGCAGTTCTTC.

The V and J genes are TRBV5-4 and TRBJ2-7, with a tentative D call TRBD1 (5 bases). Germline values: CDR1 SGHNT, CDR2 YYREEE (reference sequence). The CDR3 is made up of 14 amino acids. V lost 3 bases and J 6 bases, leaving 16 bases between the germline ends. CDR3 bases: TGTGCCAGCAGCTCCTCCGCAGGGAAGAGCGAGCAGTACTTC. It yields the protein CASSSSAGKSEQYF.

DNA for the CDR3: TGTGCCAGCAGACAGTCCGGGACAGGGGTCGGCTACACCTTC. Its translation is CASRQSGTGVGYTF. The chain recombines TRBV6-2 or TRBV6-3 with TRBJ1-2; 10 nucleotides match TRBD1. V dropped 6 bases and J dropped 8; count of bases not matched to a gene: 9. Germline V gives CDR1 MNHEY, CDR2 SVGEGT. There are 14 residues in the CDR3.

The chain links TRBV28 to TRBJ1-1; tentatively, D is TRBD1 (5 bases). The germline gives CDR1 MDHEN, CDR2 SYDVKM. This CDR3 has 14 amino acids. Trimming left V 5 bases short and J 5 bases short, with 15 bases between. For the CDR3, the DNA is TGTGCCAGCAGTAGCGGACTGGGGGGGACTGAAGCTTTCTTT. Encoded protein: CASSSGLGGTEAFF.

V gene TRBV11-2 combines with J gene TRBJ2-1; TRBD1 is a possible D gene (5 bases). CDR3 length: 15 amino acids. Germline CDR1 SGHAT, CDR2 FQNNGV. V was cut by 1 base and J by 8 bases, with 15 bases left in between. The CDR3 loop reads CASSLGQIVRDEQFF. CDR3 nucleotide sequence: TGTGCCAGCAGCTTAGGACAGATAGTTCGCGATGAGCAGTTCTTC. The full variable domain, its missing parts supplied by reference TRBV11-2 and TRBJ2-1, is EAGVAQSPRYKIIEKRQSVAFWCNPISGHATLYWYQQILGQGPKLLIQFQNNGVVDDSQLPKDRFSAERLKGVDSTLKIQPAKLEDSAVYLCASSLGQIVRDEQFFGPGTRLTVL.